Following are 21 T cell receptor beta chains from one sample sequenced in a study of T cell repertoires in cytomegalovirus infection. TCRdb re-derived calls from the reads in MiXCR, one entry per CDR3 protein. The sample shows roughly 280,000 distinct CDR3 sequences, around 20% of them seen only once. These receptors have no identified antigens. The starting material was cultured PBMCs, obtained from culture after CMV antigen stimulation. These receptors all come from a human donor in good health (CMV status not recorded). Some clones in this sample may be carry-over from other donors' samples.

This clonotype occurred a few times. The V and J genes are TRBV10-3 and TRBJ2-1, with unresolved D. Germline-derived CDR1 and CDR2 are ENHRY and SYGVKD. Trimming took 4 bases from V and 0 from J, leaving 7 bases between them. CDR3 length: 14 amino acids. CDR3 nucleotide sequence: TGTGCCATCAGTGCAGCGTTCTCCTACAATGAGCAGTTCTTC. Protein product: CAISAAFSYNEQFF.

The V call is TRBV28, the J call TRBJ2-5; TRBD1 or TRBD2 may be the D gene (5 bases each). Trimming left V 2 bases short and J 3 bases short, with 10 bases between. Germline CDR1 and CDR2: MDHEN and SYDVKM. CDR3 length equals 14 residues. The CDR3 DNA is TGTGCCAGCAGTTTAAGGGACGCCGAAGAGACCCAGTACTTC. Residues: CASSLRDAEETQYF.

V is TRBV7-6 and J is TRBJ2-1; TRBD2 agrees at 10 bases. The CDR3 contains 18 residues. V was clipped by 2 bases and J by 6 bases; unmatched bases: 13. Germline assignment: CDR1 SGHVS and CDR2 FNYEAQ. CDR3 region: CASSLLAGVSLSGNEQFF. Here the CDR3 DNA reads TGTGCCAGCAGCTTACTAGCGGGAGTTTCACTGTCAGGCAATGAGCAGTTCTTC. Filled out from reference TRBV7-6 and TRBJ2-1, the complete variable domain reads GAGVSQSPRYKVTKRGQDVALRCDPISGHVSLYWYRQALGQGPEFLTYFNYEAQQDKSGLPNDRFSAERPEGSISTLTIQRTEQRDSAMYRCASSLLAGVSLSGNEQFFGPGTRLTVL.

This chain links TRBV10-2 with TRBJ2-7; D could derive from TRBD1 or TRBD2 (5 bases each). Germline V gene sequence: CDR1 WSHSY, CDR2 SAAADI. The CDR3 totals 17 residues. Trimming stripped 3 bases from V and 3 bases from J, with 21 bases between. Here the CDR3 DNA reads TGCGCCAGCAGTGAAGGTAGGGGAGCGGCTGGGGGCTACGAGCAGTACGTC. Translation: CASSEGRGAAGGYEQYV.

This clonotype was recorded many times. The chain recombines TRBV7-2 with TRBJ2-7, with D unresolved. Trimming cost V 0 bases and J 6 bases, with 9 bases left between them. The CDR3 is 13 residues long. The germline V gene has CDR1 SGHTA and CDR2 FQGNSA. In DNA, the CDR3 is TGTGCCAGCAGCTTAGCTGGAGTGCTCGAGCAGTACTTC. Its protein product is CASSLAGVLEQYF. Together with reference TRBV7-2 and TRBJ2-7, the CDR3 gives the full variable domain: GAGVSQSPSNKVTEKGKDVELRCDPISGHTALYWYRQSLGQGLEFLIYFQGNSAPDKSGLPSDRFSAERTGGSVSTLTIQRTQQEDSAVYLCASSLAGVLEQYFGPGTRLTVT.

This clonotype came up a few times. The rearrangement joins TRBV29-1 to TRBJ2-3; D ambiguous. Trimming pared 6 bases from V and 1 base from J, leaving 11 bases between. CDR3 size: 13 residues. Looked up from germline, CDR1 is SQVTM and CDR2 is ANQGSEA. The CDR3 DNA follows: TGCAGCGTCCGCCGTGGGGGCACAGATACGCAGTATTTT. Residues: CSVRRGGTDTQYF.

This clonotype was counted many times. V and J are TRBV6-1 and TRBJ1-2; 8 nucleotides match TRBD1. The germline V gene has CDR1 MNHNS and CDR2 SASEGT. The CDR3 is made up of 16 amino acids. V dropped 4 bases and J dropped 1; count of bases not matched to a gene: 8. CDR3 sequence reads: CASSAQQGVGNYGYTF. CDR3 DNA sequence: TGTGCCAGCAGTGCTCAACAGGGGGTCGGTAACTATGGCTACACCTTC.

This clonotype was seen ten or more times. The chain is built from TRBV7-2 and TRBJ2-5; no firm D call. Germline CDR1 and CDR2: SGHTA and FQGNSA. This CDR3 contains 12 residues. Trimming took off 8 bases at V and 5 bases at J, with 12 bases between the two ends. Written as DNA, the CDR3 is TGTGCCAGCGGGAAACGGTGGGAGACCCAGTACTTC. As protein: CASGKRWETQYF.

This clonotype was counted ten times or more. The chain uses TRBV7-2 and TRBJ1-1, with a weak D call TRBD1 (6 bases). CDR1 and CDR2 from the germline V gene are SGHTA and FQGNSA. The CDR3 consists of 16 residues. V lost 5 bases to trimming and J lost 0 bases, with 16 bases between them. The CDR3 coding sequence is TGTGCCAGCAGCAAACGCCCCGGACAGATGAACACTGAAGCTTTCTTT. It specifies CASSKRPGQMNTEAFF. Using reference TRBV7-2 and TRBJ1-1 for the parts outside the CDR3, the full variable domain is GAGVSQSPSNKVTEKGKDVELRCDPISGHTALYWYRQSLGQGLEFLIYFQGNSAPDKSGLPSDRFSAERTGGSVSTLTIQRTQQEDSAVYLCASSKRPGQMNTEAFFGQGTRLTVV.

A few counts support this clonotype. The chain couples TRBV7-2 to TRBJ2-1; maybe TRBD2 (5 bases). Germline V CDR1 and CDR2: SGHTA, FQGNSA. V lost 5 bases to trimming and J lost 0 bases, with 14 bases between them. The CDR3 runs 16 residues. This CDR3 reads CASSPSDSRSYNEQFF. Here the CDR3 DNA reads TGTGCCAGCAGCCCATCGGACTCCCGCTCCTACAATGAGCAGTTCTTC.

This clonotype was counted between two and nine times. The V gene is TRBV12-5, the J gene TRBJ1-5; D is perhaps TRBD1 (6 bases). CDR3 length: 13 residues. Germline CDR1 LGHNT, CDR2 FRNRAP. V lost 4 bases and J 4 bases, leaving 8 bases between the germline ends. CDR3 bases: TGTGCTAGTGGTTCCACAGGGAATCAGCCCCAGCATTTT. As protein: CASGSTGNQPQHF.

V and J are TRBV7-2 and TRBJ2-2; 13 bases are shared with TRBD2. The CDR3 covers 16 residues. The J segment lost 7 bases and the V segment lost 4 bases, leaving 6 bases of the junction unmatched. Germline V lookup: CDR1 SGHTA, CDR2 FQGNSA. The CDR3 sequence: CASSSRLAGGGGELFF. The CDR3 coding sequence is TGTGCCAGCAGCTCTAGACTAGCGGGGGGCGGCGGGGAGCTGTTTTTT.

This clonotype was counted many times. The chain recombines TRBV28 with TRBJ2-5; 14 nucleotides align to TRBD2. After removal of 6 bases from V and 1 base from J, the junction contained 10 bases not matched to a gene. CDR3 length: 18 residues. Germline values: CDR1 MDHEN, CDR2 SYDVKM. The CDR3 DNA reads as TGTGCCAGCAGGAGAAAAGGGACTAGCGGGAGAGCCCAAGAGACCCAGTACTTC. This encodes CASRRKGTSGRAQETQYF. The whole variable domain, remainder taken from reference TRBV28 and TRBJ2-5, is DVKVTQSSRYLVKRTGEKVFLECVQDMDHENMFWYRQDPGLGLRLIYFSYDVKMKEKGDIPEGYSVSREKKERFSLILESASTNQTSMYLCASRRKGTSGRAQETQYFGPGTRLLVL.

This clonotype showed up many times. This chain connects TRBV5-8 to TRBJ1-6; a weak D match, TRBD1 (5 bases). The CDR3 consists of 14 residues. Germline V gene sequence: CDR1 SGHTS, CDR2 YDEGEE. V gave up 0 bases and J gave up 8 bases, with 9 bases separating them. This CDR3 reads CASSLDRRHSPLHF. In DNA form, the CDR3 reads TGTGCCAGCAGCTTGGACAGGCGGCATTCACCCCTCCACTTT.

The genes are TRBV25-1 and TRBJ1-5, with D possibly matching TRBD1 (5 bases). CDR1 is MGHDK, CDR2 SYGVNS, per germline. V dropped 8 bases and J dropped 7 bases, with 18 bases sitting between them. The CDR3 spans 14 residues. CDR3 sequence: CASARLGPGQPQHF. The CDR3 DNA reads TGTGCCAGCGCGAGGCTGGGACCCGGACAGCCCCAGCATTTT.

The chain employs TRBV29-1 and TRBJ2-5, with D possibly matching TRBD2 (7 bases). From germline, CDR1 is SQVTM and CDR2 ANQGSEA. The CDR3 length is 13 residues. V lost 7 bases and J 5 bases, leaving 17 bases between the germline ends. CDR3: CSGNGGHTETQYF. The DNA of the CDR3 is TGCAGCGGAAACGGGGGGCATACGGAGACCCAGTACTTC.

This clonotype was counted between two and nine times. The gene calls are TRBV6-1 and TRBJ2-1; D call uncertain. V was pared by 4 bases and J by 8 bases, with 9 bases between. The CDR3 has 12 amino acids. Germline values: CDR1 MNHNS, CDR2 SASEGT. The CDR3 protein is CASSAERDEQFF. CDR3 nucleotides: TGTGCCAGCAGTGCGGAGCGTGATGAGCAGTTCTTC.

This clonotype was seen ten or more times. This chain joins TRBV7-6 and TRBJ1-5; 8 positions agree with TRBD1. This CDR3 is 16 amino acids long. V lost 5 bases, J lost 6 bases, and 12 bases stayed unmatched. Per the germline V gene, CDR1 is SGHVS and CDR2 is FNYEAQ. CDR3 sequence reads: CASSPGNRGSSQPQHF. The CDR3 coding sequence is TGTGCCAGCAGCCCAGGAAACAGGGGGAGTAGTCAGCCCCAGCATTTT. The full variable domain, in which reference TRBV7-6 and TRBJ1-5 provide the parts outside the CDR3, is GAGVSQSPRYKVTKRGQDVALRCDPISGHVSLYWYRQALGQGPEFLTYFNYEAQQDKSGLPNDRFSAERPEGSISTLTIQRTEQRDSAMYRCASSPGNRGSSQPQHFGDGTRLSIL.

This clonotype has ten or more counts. This chain joins TRBV24-1 and TRBJ2-3; TRBD2 matches at 8 bases. This CDR3 region has 16 residues. Germline CDR1 KGHDR, CDR2 SFDVKD. V gave up 0 bases and J gave up 1 base; unmatched junction bases: 2. The CDR3 DNA reads as TGTGCCACCAGTGATTTGAGGCGGGAGGGCACAGATACGCAGTATTTT. Translation: CATSDLRREGTDTQYF.

This clonotype was picked up many times. The V and J genes are TRBV7-6 and TRBJ2-1; 14 positions match TRBD2. The CDR3 covers 16 residues. CDR1 is SGHVS, CDR2 FNYEAQ, per germline. The J segment lost 8 bases and the V segment lost 1 base, leaving 4 bases of the junction unmatched. The CDR3 DNA sequence: TGTGCCAGCAGCTTAGGACTAGCGGGAGGGCCGGATGAGCAGTTCTTC. It specifies CASSLGLAGGPDEQFF.

This clonotype showed up many times. The V gene is TRBV7-2, the J gene TRBJ2-2; TRBD2 matches 9 bases. The CDR3 runs to 15 residues. Per the germline V gene, CDR1 is SGHTA and CDR2 is FQGNSA. V gave up 6 bases and J gave up 2 bases; unmatched junction bases: 4. CDR3 DNA: TGTGCCAGCAGTGGGACTAGCAGAAACACCGGGGAGCTGTTTTTT. This sequence encodes CASSGTSRNTGELFF.